Listed here are 21 T cell receptor beta chains from one sample, sequenced in a study of T cell responses to AZD1222 COVID-19 vaccine. The protocol was immunoSEQ multiplex PCR, while the TCRdb copy is restricted to in-frame clones and leaves out a portion. The sample yields roughly 150,000 clones, roughly 93% seen once. The specimen comprised peripheral blood, sampled 28 days after the second AZD1222 dose. The receptors were sampled from an adult who received the AZD1222 COVID-19 vaccine.

The chain links TRBV7-9 to TRBJ2-3; D ambiguous. From germline, CDR1 is SEHNR and CDR2 FQNEAQ (reference sequence). V shed 2 bases and J shed 2 bases, with 14 bases lying between them. The CDR3 extends over 16 amino acids. The CDR3: CASSLSEVTFTDTQYF. The CDR3 coding sequence is TGTGCCAGCAGCTTAAGTGAAGTGACCTTCACAGATACGCAGTATTTT.

The J gene is TRBJ2-7, the V gene TRBV2; possible D gene TRBD2, 7 bases. CDR1 is SNHLY, CDR2 FYNNEI, per germline. The CDR3 is made up of 14 amino acids. V lost 8 bases to trimming and J lost 2 bases, with 16 bases between them. The CDR3 DNA reads as TGTGCCAGCGCCCTGGGCGGGGGCCCCTACGAGCAGTACTTC. Translating gives CASALGGGPYEQYF.

The chain recombines TRBV10-3 with TRBJ2-2, with 12 bases fitting TRBD2. Looked up from germline, CDR1 is ENHRY and CDR2 is SYGVKD. The J segment lost 3 bases and the V segment lost 4 bases, leaving 3 bases of the junction unmatched. This CDR3 has 16 residues. The CDR3 DNA reads as TGTGCCATCAGTGGGACTAGCGGGACCTACACCGGGGAGCTGTTTTTT. Translated, it gives CAISGTSGTYTGELFF.

The CDR3 protein is CASSPSPPTGGHEQFF. The CDR3 nucleotides are TGTGCCAGCAGCCCAAGCCCCCCGACCGGGGGCCATGAGCAGTTCTTC. The V gene is TRBV13, the J gene TRBJ2-1; D may be TRBD1 or TRBD2 (6 bases each). CDR3 length equals 16 residues. CDR1 is PRHDT and CDR2 is FYEKMQ in the germline V gene (reference sequence). The V end was cut by 5 bases, the J end by 8 bases, with 22 bases between.

The genes are TRBV6-5 and TRBJ1-2; no definite D call. The CDR3 is made up of 12 amino acids. V was shortened by 0 bases and J by 4 bases, with 3 bases between the two germline ends. Per the germline V gene, CDR1 is MNHEY and CDR2 is SVGAGI. Written as DNA, the CDR3 is TGTGCCAGCAGTTACTCGGGCTATGGCTACACCTTC. It translates to CASSYSGYGYTF.

The rearrangement joins TRBV11-2 to TRBJ2-3; D perhaps matches TRBD2 (6 bases). Germline CDR1 reads SGHAT; CDR2 reads FQNNGV. CDR3 length equals 13 residues. V shed 5 bases and J shed 9 bases, with 15 bases lying between them. CDR3 sequence reads: CASSPAGLTTQYF. The DNA of the CDR3 is TGTGCCAGCAGCCCCGCGGGACTTACGACGCAGTATTTT.

This clone was observed once. CDR3 amino acids: CASSLGDSSGNTIYF. CDR3 DNA sequence: TGCGCCAGCAGCTTGGGGGACAGCTCTGGAAACACCATATATTTT. V and J are TRBV5-1 and TRBJ1-3, with 7 positions matching TRBD1. Germline-derived CDR1 and CDR2 are SGHRS and YFSETQ. The CDR3 is 15 amino acids. Trimming removed 0 bases from V and 0 bases from J; junction bases left unmatched: 0.

To note about this clone: Other DNA sequences of this sample code for an identical CDR3. The rearrangement uses TRBV29-1 and TRBJ1-1; TRBD1 agrees at 9 bases. The trim removed 7 bases at V and 2 bases at J, leaving 2 bases unmatched. The CDR3 length is 12 residues. Germline assignment: CDR1 SQVTM and CDR2 ANQGSEA. Written as DNA, the CDR3 is TGCAGCGCGGGACAGGGAAACACTGAAGCTTTCTTT. Translated, it gives CSAGQGNTEAFF.

The chain employs TRBV5-1 and TRBJ1-1; tentatively, D is TRBD1 (6 bases). The V and J ends lost 4 bases and 2 bases respectively, with 15 bases between them. Germline V gene lookup returns CDR1 SGHRS and CDR2 YFSETQ. This CDR3 comprises 15 residues. CDR3 amino acids: CASSHWGGVNTEAFF. The CDR3 nucleotides read TGCGCCAGCAGCCACTGGGGGGGCGTTAACACTGAAGCTTTCTTT.

This clone appeared a few times. This sequence joins TRBV19 and TRBJ1-3; D gene unclear. CDR3 length: 15 amino acids. With 1 base removed from V and 0 bases from J, the gap between germline ends came to 7 bases. Germline CDR1 is LNHDA and CDR2 is SQIVND (reference sequence). In DNA form, the CDR3 reads TGTGCCAGTAGTATAGTCGACGACTCTGGAAACACCATATATTTT. It is translated as CASSIVDDSGNTIYF.

Comments on this clone: Other DNA sequences from this sample encode an identical CDR3 as well. This chain uses TRBV18 with TRBJ1-1; the D is unclear. This CDR3 spans 14 amino acids. The germline gives CDR1 KGHSH, CDR2 LQKENI. The germline V and J ends were trimmed by 2 bases and 1 base, with 8 bases remaining between them. The CDR3 loop is CASSPGQRNTEAFF. In DNA, the CDR3 is TGTGCCAGCTCACCAGGGCAGAGGAACACTGAAGCTTTCTTT.

The rearrangement joins TRBV2 to TRBJ1-2; D gene unclear. The CDR3 contains 14 residues. Germline V gives CDR1 SNHLY, CDR2 FYNNEI. V was trimmed by 11 bases and J by 3 bases, leaving 19 bases between them. CDR3 loop: CASQFRFADYGYTF. CDR3 DNA sequence: TGTGCCTCACAATTCCGGTTTGCGGACTATGGCTACACCTTC.

This sequence joins TRBV15 and TRBJ1-6; D possibly corresponds to TRBD1 (5 bases). There are 17 residues in the CDR3. The germline V and J ends were trimmed by 0 bases and 9 bases, with 18 bases remaining between them. Looked up from germline, CDR1 is LNHNV and CDR2 is YYDKDF (reference sequence). This CDR3 reads CATSRDRSGRGGSPLHF. The DNA of the CDR3 is TGTGCCACCAGCAGAGATAGATCAGGGAGGGGAGGTTCACCCCTCCACTTT.

CDR3 amino acids: CASSPGGLGSSSYNEQFF. In nucleotides, the CDR3 is TGTGCCAGCAGCCCAGGGGGTCTCGGGTCGAGCTCCTACAATGAGCAGTTCTTC. The chain carries TRBV3-1 (or the pseudogene TRBV3-2) and TRBJ2-1, with TRBD1 matching 7 bases. Germline CDR1 is LGHDT and CDR2 is YNNKEL (reference sequence). The CDR3 has 18 amino acids. V lost 4 bases, J lost 0 bases, and 12 bases stayed unmatched.

V and J are TRBV7-3 and TRBJ2-3; 10 bases map to TRBD2. This CDR3 has 21 amino acids. The V and J ends lost 0 bases and 0 bases, in that order; junction bases with no gene match: 15. CDR1 and CDR2 (germline): SGHTA, FQGTGA. In DNA form, the CDR3 reads TGTGCCAGCAGCTTAACCCCCAGGGAAGCGGGGGGGCTTACTAGCACAGATACGCAGTATTTT. Protein sequence: CASSLTPREAGGLTSTDTQYF.

The chain links TRBV18 to TRBJ2-7; D perhaps matches TRBD1 (6 bases). This CDR3 region has 15 residues. Per the germline V gene, CDR1 is KGHSH and CDR2 is LQKENI. Deletions cut 4 bases from V and 3 bases from J, with 16 bases between. The CDR3: CASSLLGQGNYEQYF. The CDR3 nucleotides are TGTGCCAGCTCACTACTCGGCCAGGGGAACTACGAGCAGTACTTC. Full variable domain (outside the CDR3, taken from reference TRBV18 and TRBJ2-7): NAGVMQNPRHLVRRRGQEARLRCSPMKGHSHVYWYRQLPEEGLKFMVYLQKENIIDESGMPKERFSAEFPKEGPSILRIQQVVRGDSAAYFCASSLLGQGNYEQYFGPGTRLTVT.

The chain combines TRBV6-4 with TRBJ1-1; no clear D gene. Between the trimmed V and J ends, which lost 8 bases and 5 bases, there was a span of 9 bases. CDR3 size: 11 residues. CDR1 and CDR2 (germline): MRHNA, SNTAGT. The CDR3 bases are TGTGCCAGCCCTCATCATACTGAAGCTTTCTTT. Protein: CASPHHTEAFF.

This clone has just one count. The rearrangement joins TRBV7-3 to TRBJ1-2; D gene ambiguous. The V gene's germline CDR1 is SGHTA and CDR2 FQGTGA. Trimming removed 5 bases from V and 6 bases from J, with 13 bases in between. The CDR3 is made up of 13 amino acids. In nucleotides, the CDR3 is TGTGCCAGCAGCCCCTCGAATGACAATGGCTACACCTTC. Its translation is CASSPSNDNGYTF.

This clone was counted at least ten times. This chain connects TRBV29-1 to TRBJ2-3, with no clear D. In germline, CDR1 is SQVTM, CDR2 ANQGSEA. The CDR3 totals 13 residues. V lost 3 bases and J 0 bases, leaving 7 bases between the germline ends. The CDR3 sequence is CSVDEQSTDTQYF. CDR3 in DNA: TGCAGCGTTGATGAACAGAGCACAGATACGCAGTATTTT.

For the CDR3, the DNA is TGTGCCAGCAGCCAAGATCCCGCAGGGGATATGAATTCACCCCTCCACTTT. Its translation: CASSQDPAGDMNSPLHF. This chain joins TRBV14 and TRBJ1-6, with D perhaps matching TRBD1 (6 bases). The CDR3 has 17 amino acids. Trimming took off 0 bases at V and 7 bases at J, with 16 bases between the two ends. Germline-derived CDR1 and CDR2 are SGHDN and FVKESK.

In DNA, the CDR3 is TGTGCCAGCAGCACCCATAGGACTAGCGGGAGGGAGACCCAGTACTTC. Translated: CASSTHRTSGRETQYF. The chain joins TRBV7-8 to TRBJ2-5, with 14 bases lining up with TRBD2. CDR1 SGHVS and CDR2 FQNEAQ come from the germline V gene. Losses at the gene ends were 5 bases for V and 5 bases for J; bases not matched to a gene: 7. CDR3 length: 16 residues.